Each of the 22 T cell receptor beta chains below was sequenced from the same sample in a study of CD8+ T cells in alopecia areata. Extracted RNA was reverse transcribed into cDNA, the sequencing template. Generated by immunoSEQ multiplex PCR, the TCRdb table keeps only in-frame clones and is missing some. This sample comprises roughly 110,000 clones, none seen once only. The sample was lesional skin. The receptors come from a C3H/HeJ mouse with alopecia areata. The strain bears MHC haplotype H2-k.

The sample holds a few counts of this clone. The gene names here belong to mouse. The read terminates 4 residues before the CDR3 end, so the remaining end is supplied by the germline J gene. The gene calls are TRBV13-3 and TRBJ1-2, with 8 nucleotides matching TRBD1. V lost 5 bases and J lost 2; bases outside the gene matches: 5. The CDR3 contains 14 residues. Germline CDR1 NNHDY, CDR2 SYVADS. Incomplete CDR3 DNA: TGTGCCAGCAGCGGACAGGGTGGGAACTCC. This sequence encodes CASSGQGGNS. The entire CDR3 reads CASSGQGGNSDYTF.

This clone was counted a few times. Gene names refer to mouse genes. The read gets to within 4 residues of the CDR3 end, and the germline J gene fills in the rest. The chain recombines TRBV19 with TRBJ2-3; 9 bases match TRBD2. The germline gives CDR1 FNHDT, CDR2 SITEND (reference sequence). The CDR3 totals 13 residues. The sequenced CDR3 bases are TGTGCCAGCAGTCAGACTGGGGGAGAA. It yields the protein CASSQTGGE. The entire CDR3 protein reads CASSQTGGETLYF.

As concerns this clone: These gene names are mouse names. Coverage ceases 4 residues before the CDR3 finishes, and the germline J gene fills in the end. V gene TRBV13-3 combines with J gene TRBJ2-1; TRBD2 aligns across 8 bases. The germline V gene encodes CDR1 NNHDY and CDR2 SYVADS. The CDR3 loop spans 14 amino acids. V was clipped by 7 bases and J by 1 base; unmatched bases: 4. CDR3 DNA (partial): TGTGCCAGCCGGCCTGGGGGGAACTATGCT. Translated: CASRPGGNYA. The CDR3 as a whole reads CASRPGGNYAEQFF.

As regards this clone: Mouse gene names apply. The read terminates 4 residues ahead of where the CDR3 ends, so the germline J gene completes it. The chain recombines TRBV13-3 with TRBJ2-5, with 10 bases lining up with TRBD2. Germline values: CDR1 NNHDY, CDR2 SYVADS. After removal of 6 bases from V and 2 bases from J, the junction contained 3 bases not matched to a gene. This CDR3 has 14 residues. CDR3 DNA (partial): TGTGCCAGCAACGACTGGGGGGCCCAAGAC. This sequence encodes CASNDWGAQD. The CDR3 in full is CASNDWGAQDTQYF.

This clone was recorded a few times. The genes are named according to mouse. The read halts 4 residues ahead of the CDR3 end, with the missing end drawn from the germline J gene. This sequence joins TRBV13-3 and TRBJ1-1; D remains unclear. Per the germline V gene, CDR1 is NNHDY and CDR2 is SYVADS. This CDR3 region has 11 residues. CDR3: CASWWGTEVFF. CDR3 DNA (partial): TGTGCCAGCTGGTGGGGAACA.

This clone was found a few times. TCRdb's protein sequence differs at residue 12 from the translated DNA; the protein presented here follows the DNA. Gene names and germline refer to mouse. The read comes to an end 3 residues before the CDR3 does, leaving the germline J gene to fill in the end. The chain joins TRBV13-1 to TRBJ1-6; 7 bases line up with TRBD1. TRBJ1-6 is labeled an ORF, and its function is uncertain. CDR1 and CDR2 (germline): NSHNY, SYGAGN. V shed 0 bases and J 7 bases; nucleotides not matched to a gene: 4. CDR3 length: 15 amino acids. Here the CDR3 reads CASSDDRGENSPLYF. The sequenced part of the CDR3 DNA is TGTGCCAGCAGTGATGACAGGGGAGAGAATTCGCCC.

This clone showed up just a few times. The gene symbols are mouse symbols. CDR3 bases read: TGTGCTAGCAGTGGGGACTGGGGGGACGCT. It yields the protein CASSGDWGDA. The whole CDR3 sequence reads CASSGDWGDAEQFF. The V call is TRBV17, the J call TRBJ2-1, with 12 bases aligning to TRBD2. The CDR3 goes on 4 residues after the read ends, and that part is filled in from the germline J gene. The CDR3 is made up of 14 amino acids. CDR1 is MNHDT, CDR2 YYDKIL, per germline.

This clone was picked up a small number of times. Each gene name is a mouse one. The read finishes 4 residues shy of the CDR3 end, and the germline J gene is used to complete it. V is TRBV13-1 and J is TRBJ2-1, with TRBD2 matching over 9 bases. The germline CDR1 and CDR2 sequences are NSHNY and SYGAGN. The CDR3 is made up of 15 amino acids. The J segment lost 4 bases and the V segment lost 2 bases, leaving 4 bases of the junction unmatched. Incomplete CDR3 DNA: TGTGCCAGCAGTGACCTGGGGGGGAGGTATGCT. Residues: CASSDLGGRYA. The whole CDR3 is CASSDLGGRYAEQFF.

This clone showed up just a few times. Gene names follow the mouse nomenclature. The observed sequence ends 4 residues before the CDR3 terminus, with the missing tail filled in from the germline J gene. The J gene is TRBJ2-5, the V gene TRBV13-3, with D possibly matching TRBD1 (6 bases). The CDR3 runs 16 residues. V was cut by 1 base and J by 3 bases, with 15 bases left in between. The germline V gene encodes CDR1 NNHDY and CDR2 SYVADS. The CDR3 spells CASSDSAGTNQDTQYF. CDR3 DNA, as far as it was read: TGTGCCAGCAGTGATAGTGCGGGGACAAATCAAGAC.

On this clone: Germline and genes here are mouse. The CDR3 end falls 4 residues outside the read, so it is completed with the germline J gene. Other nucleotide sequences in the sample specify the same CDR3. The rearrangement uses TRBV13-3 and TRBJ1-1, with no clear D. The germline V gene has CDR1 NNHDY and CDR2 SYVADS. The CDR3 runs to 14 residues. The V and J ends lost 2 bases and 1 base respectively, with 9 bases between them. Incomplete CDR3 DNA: TGTGCCAGCAGTGACAGGAAGGGAAACACA. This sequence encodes CASSDRKGNT. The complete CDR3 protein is CASSDRKGNTEVFF.

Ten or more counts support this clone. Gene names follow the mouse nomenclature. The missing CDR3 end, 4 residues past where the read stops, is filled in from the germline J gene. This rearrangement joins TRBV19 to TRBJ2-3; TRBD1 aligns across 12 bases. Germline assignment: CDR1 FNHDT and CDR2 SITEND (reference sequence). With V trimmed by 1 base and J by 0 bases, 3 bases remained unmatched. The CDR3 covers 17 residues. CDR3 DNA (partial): TGTGCCAGCAGTATAATAGGGACAGGGGGCAGTGCAGAA. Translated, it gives CASSIIGTGGSAE. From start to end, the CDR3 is CASSIIGTGGSAETLYF.

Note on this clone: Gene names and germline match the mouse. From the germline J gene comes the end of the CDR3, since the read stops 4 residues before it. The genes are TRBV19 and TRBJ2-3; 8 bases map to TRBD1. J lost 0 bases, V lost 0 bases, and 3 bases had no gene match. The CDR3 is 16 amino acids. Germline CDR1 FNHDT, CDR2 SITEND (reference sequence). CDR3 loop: CASSIARGPSAETLYF. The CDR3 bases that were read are TGTGCCAGCAGTATAGCCAGGGGGCCTAGTGCAGAA.

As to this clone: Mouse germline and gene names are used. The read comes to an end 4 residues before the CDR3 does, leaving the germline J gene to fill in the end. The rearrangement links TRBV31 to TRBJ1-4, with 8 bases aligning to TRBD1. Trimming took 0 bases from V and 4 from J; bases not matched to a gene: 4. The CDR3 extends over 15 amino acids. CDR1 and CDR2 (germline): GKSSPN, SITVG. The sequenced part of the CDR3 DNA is TGTGCCTGGAGTCTAGTCGACAGGGGCAACGAA. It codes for CAWSLVDRGNE. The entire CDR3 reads CAWSLVDRGNERLFF.

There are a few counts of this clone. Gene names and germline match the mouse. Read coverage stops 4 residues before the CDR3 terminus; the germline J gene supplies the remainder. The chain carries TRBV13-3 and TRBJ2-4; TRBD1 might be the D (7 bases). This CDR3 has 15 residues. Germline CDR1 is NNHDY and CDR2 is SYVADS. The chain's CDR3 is CASSDKGARENTLYF. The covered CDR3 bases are TGTGCCAGCAGTGATAAGGGGGCGCGGGAAAAC.

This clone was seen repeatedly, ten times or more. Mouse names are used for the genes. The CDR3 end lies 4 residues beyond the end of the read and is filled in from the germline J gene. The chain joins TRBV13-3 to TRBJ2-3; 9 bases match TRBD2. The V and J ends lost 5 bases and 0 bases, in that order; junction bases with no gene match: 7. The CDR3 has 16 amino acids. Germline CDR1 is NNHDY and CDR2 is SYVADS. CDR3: CASSSLGGASAETLYF. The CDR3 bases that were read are TGTGCCAGCAGCTCTCTGGGGGGGGCTAGTGCAGAA.

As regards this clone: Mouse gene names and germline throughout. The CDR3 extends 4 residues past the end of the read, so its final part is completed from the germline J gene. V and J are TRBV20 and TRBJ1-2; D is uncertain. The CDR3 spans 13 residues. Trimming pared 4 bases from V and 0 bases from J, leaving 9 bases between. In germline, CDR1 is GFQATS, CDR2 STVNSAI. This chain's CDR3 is CGAIDTTNSDYTF. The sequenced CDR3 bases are TGTGGTGCTATAGACACCACAAACTCC.

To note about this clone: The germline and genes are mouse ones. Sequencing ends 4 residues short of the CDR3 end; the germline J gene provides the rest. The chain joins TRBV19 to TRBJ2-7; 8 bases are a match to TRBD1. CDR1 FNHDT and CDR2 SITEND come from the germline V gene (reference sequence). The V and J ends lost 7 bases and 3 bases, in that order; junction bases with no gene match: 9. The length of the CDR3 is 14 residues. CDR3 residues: CASPTGTGIYEQYF. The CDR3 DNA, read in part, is TGTGCCAGCCCCACCGGGACAGGCATCTAT.

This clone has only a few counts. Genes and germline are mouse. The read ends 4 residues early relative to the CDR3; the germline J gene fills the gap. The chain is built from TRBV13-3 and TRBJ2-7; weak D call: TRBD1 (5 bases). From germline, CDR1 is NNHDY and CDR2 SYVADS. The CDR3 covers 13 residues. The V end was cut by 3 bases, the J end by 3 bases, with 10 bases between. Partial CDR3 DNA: TGTGCCAGCAGTGGGACACCTGACTAT. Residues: CASSGTPDY. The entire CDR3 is CASSGTPDYEQYF.

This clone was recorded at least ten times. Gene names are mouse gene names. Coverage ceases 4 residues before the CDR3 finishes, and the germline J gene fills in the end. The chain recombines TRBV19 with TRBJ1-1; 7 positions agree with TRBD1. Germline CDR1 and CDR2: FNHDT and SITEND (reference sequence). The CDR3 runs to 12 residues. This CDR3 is CASSPGQTEVFF. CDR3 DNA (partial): TGTGCCAGCAGCCCGGGACAGACA.

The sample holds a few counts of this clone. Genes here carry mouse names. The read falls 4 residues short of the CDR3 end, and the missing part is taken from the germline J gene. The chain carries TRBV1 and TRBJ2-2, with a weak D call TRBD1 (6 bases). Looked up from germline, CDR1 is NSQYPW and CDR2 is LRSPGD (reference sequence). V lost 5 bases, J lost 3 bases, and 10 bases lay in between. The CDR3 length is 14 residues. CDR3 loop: CTCSHREDTGQLYF. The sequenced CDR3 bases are TGCACCTGCAGTCACAGGGAGGACACCGGG. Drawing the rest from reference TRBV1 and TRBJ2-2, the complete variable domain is VTLLEQNPRWRLVPRGQAVNLRCILKNSQYPWMSWYQQDLQKQLQWLFTLRSPGDKEVKSLPGADYLATRVTDTELRLQVANMSQGRTLYCTCSHREDTGQLYFGEGSKLTVL.

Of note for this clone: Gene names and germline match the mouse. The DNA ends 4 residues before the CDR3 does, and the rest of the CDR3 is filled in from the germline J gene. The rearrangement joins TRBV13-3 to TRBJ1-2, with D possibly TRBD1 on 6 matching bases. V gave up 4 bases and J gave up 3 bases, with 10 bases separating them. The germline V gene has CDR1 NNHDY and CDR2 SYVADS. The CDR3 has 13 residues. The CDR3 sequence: CASSPSGDSDYTF. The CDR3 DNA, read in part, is TGTGCCAGCAGTCCTTCAGGGGACTCC.

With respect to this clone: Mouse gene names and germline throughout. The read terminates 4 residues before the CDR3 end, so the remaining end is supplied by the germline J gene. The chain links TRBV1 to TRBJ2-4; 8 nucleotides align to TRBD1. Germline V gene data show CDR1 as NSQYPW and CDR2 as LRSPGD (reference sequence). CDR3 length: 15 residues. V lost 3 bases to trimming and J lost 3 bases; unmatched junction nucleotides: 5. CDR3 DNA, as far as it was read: TGCACCTGCAGTGCCCTGGACAGGGTCCAAAAC. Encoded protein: CTCSALDRVQN. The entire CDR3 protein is CTCSALDRVQNTLYF.